One and the same sample provided the 24 T cell receptor beta chains below, sequenced in a study of OX40 agonist ivuxolimab in advanced cancers. Here immunoSEQ multiplex PCR was the method, and the copy in TCRdb shows in-frame clones only, minus some. This sample yields tens of thousands of clones, of which 70% to 90% are seen a single time; approximately 0.9% belongs to the top ten. This sample comprised CD4+ or CD8+ T cells sorted from blood, obtained in a trial of the OX40 agonist ivuxolimab. These receptors originate from an adult with an advanced solid tumor such as melanoma, head and neck, liver or kidney cancer.

This chain joins TRBV27 and TRBJ2-1; 9 nucleotides agree with TRBD2. V shed 5 bases and J 0 bases; nucleotides not matched to a gene: 5. The germline CDR1 and CDR2 sequences are MNHEY and SMNVEV (reference sequence). The CDR3 consists of 16 residues. In nucleotides, the CDR3 is TGTGCCAGCAGTCGACTAGCGGTTAGCTCCTACAATGAGCAGTTCTTC. This encodes CASSRLAVSSYNEQFF.

The chain carries TRBV5-8 and TRBJ1-1; no definite D call. In germline, CDR1 is SGHTS, CDR2 YDEGEE. The V and J ends lost 2 bases and 1 base respectively, with 6 bases between them. This CDR3 contains 13 residues. This CDR3 is CASSFAENTEAFF. CDR3 sequence (DNA): TGTGCCAGCAGCTTTGCAGAGAACACTGAAGCTTTCTTT.

The CDR3 nucleotides are TGTGCCAGCAGCTTCGTACTAGCGGGGGGGTCTGGAAATACGCAGTATTTT. Translation: CASSFVLAGGSGNTQYF. This chain links TRBV7-2 with TRBJ2-3; 13 nucleotides line up with TRBD2. Germline trimming cut 3 bases from V and 7 bases from J; bases unmatched to any gene: 10. The CDR3 consists of 17 residues. CDR1 is SGHTA, CDR2 FQGNSA, per germline.

The chain has TRBV19 and TRBJ2-1, with 7 positions matching TRBD2. V shed 1 base, J shed 5 bases, and the junction held 5 bases outside the gene matches. Germline CDR1 is LNHDA and CDR2 is SQIVND (reference sequence). The CDR3 spans 15 residues. In DNA form, the CDR3 reads TGTGCCAGTAGTATAGGGGGGGGTTCCCACAATGAGCAGTTCTTC. Its translation is CASSIGGGSHNEQFF.

The genes are TRBV6-6 and TRBJ1-5; D unclear. This CDR3 has 11 residues. V dropped 5 bases and J dropped 7 bases, with 6 bases sitting between them. Germline V gene lookup returns CDR1 MNHNY and CDR2 SVGAGI (reference sequence). CDR3 DNA sequence: TGTGCCAGCAGTAGTAGCCAGCCCCAGCATTTT. As protein: CASSSSQPQHF.

The chain links TRBV2 to TRBJ2-5; TRBD2 matches 8 bases. The CDR3 consists of 13 residues. Germline V lookup: CDR1 SNHLY, CDR2 FYNNEI. Unmatched junction bases numbered 3, after V lost 4 bases and J lost 5 bases. CDR3 sequence (DNA): TGTGCCAGCAGTGTGCGGGGGGAGGAGACCCAGTACTTC. Translated: CASSVRGEETQYF.

The V gene is TRBV30, the J gene TRBJ1-3; 7 bases map to TRBD1. V was clipped by 0 bases and J by 0 bases; unmatched bases: 5. Germline values: CDR1 GTSNPN, CDR2 SVGIG (reference sequence). The CDR3 runs to 16 residues. The CDR3 protein is CAWSVYRGPSGNTIYF. CDR3 bases: TGTGCCTGGAGTGTCTACAGGGGCCCCTCTGGAAACACCATATATTTT.

The CDR3 bases are TGTGCCAGCACTCAGCTGGGGATCGGGGATACGCAGTATTTT. It encodes CASTQLGIGDTQYF. This rearrangement joins TRBV27 to TRBJ2-3; D remains unclear. The CDR3 totals 14 residues. Deletions cut 7 bases from V and 6 bases from J, with 17 bases between. Germline V lookup: CDR1 MNHEY, CDR2 SMNVEV (reference sequence).

The chain combines TRBV7-3 with TRBJ1-1; a weak D match, TRBD1 (5 bases). The length of the CDR3 is 14 residues. Looked up from germline, CDR1 is SGHTA and CDR2 is FQGTGA. The V end lost 0 bases, the J end lost 5 bases, and 10 bases lay between the germline ends. The CDR3 spells CASSLTQGRTEAFF. The DNA for the CDR3 is TGTGCCAGCAGCTTAACCCAGGGACGGACTGAAGCTTTCTTT.

The rearrangement links TRBV7-3 to TRBJ2-6; the D is unclear. Trimming removed 0 bases at V and 3 bases at J, with 9 bases between. Germline CDR1 SGHTA, CDR2 FQGTGA. The CDR3 has 16 residues. For the CDR3, the DNA is TGTGCCAGCAGCTTAACCCGCAGGTTTGGGGCCAACGTCCTGACTTTC. Encoded protein: CASSLTRRFGANVLTF.

The chain joins TRBV6-5 to TRBJ1-3; D may be TRBD1 (6 bases). CDR3 length: 14 residues. V dropped 5 bases and J dropped 2 bases, with 10 bases sitting between them. Germline V gene lookup returns CDR1 MNHEY and CDR2 SVGAGI. CDR3 region: CASSPGTPGNTIYF. As DNA, the CDR3 is TGTGCCAGCAGTCCTGGGACACCTGGAAACACCATATATTTT.

A single count supports this clone. The junction differs from germline at one of its ends, possibly a read error. V gene TRBV5-6 combines with J gene TRBJ2-5; the D call may be TRBD1 or TRBD2 (5 bases each). Per germline, CDR1 SGHDT and CDR2 YYEEEE. The CDR3 has 13 residues. The CDR3 spells CASGLGVQETQYF. CDR3 nucleotide sequence: TGTGCCAGCGGCTTGGGGGTCCAAGAGACCCAGTACTTC.

The chain links TRBV19 to TRBJ1-5, with no clear D. Trimming removed 7 bases from V and 1 base from J, with 8 bases in between. CDR1 LNHDA and CDR2 SQIVND come from the germline V gene (reference sequence). CDR3 length: 13 amino acids. Here the CDR3 DNA reads TGTGCCAGTACATCGGGCAGCAATCAGCCCCAGCATTTT. This gives the protein CASTSGSNQPQHF.

The V and J genes are TRBV4-2 and TRBJ1-2; D gene unclear. The V end was cut by 0 bases, the J end by 10 bases, with 12 bases between. The CDR3 covers 13 residues. Germline-derived CDR1 and CDR2 are LGHNA and YNFKEQ. CDR3 sequence reads: CASSQEGDRDYTF. CDR3 in DNA: TGTGCCAGCAGCCAAGAGGGTGACCGCGACTACACCTTC.

The chain recombines TRBV6-5 with TRBJ2-5; D gene uncertain. Trimming took 0 bases from V and 2 from J, leaving 7 bases between them. Germline V gives CDR1 MNHEY, CDR2 SVGAGI. The CDR3 loop spans 14 amino acids. The CDR3 reads CASSYSADQETQYF. CDR3 in DNA: TGTGCCAGCAGTTACTCCGCAGATCAAGAGACCCAGTACTTC.

The chain combines TRBV7-8 with TRBJ2-5, with D possibly matching TRBD2 (6 bases). V dropped 5 bases and J dropped 4 bases, with 11 bases sitting between them. Germline V CDR1 and CDR2: SGHVS, FQNEAQ. The CDR3 sequence is 13 residues long. The CDR3: CASSPGGPETQYF. The CDR3, as DNA: TGTGCCAGCAGCCCCGGGGGACCAGAGACCCAGTACTTC.

The chain employs TRBV30 and TRBJ1-4; D gene ambiguous. Germline V gives CDR1 GTSNPN, CDR2 SVGIG (reference sequence). V was trimmed by 0 bases and J by 7 bases, leaving 15 bases between them. This CDR3 comprises 15 residues. The CDR3: CAWSVREGRGEKLFF. CDR3 sequence (DNA): TGTGCCTGGAGTGTACGTGAAGGGCGAGGTGAAAAACTGTTTTTT.

The rearrangement links TRBV29-1 to TRBJ1-6; possible D gene TRBD1, 5 bases. The germline V and J ends were trimmed by 7 bases and 13 bases, with 17 bases remaining between them. CDR3 size: 12 residues. Germline CDR1 SQVTM, CDR2 ANQGSEA. CDR3 bases: TGCAGCGCCCGGGACCCCAATACGCCCCTCCACTTT. It yields the protein CSARDPNTPLHF.

The rearrangement uses TRBV6-1 and TRBJ2-7; 11 bases align to TRBD1. This CDR3 spans 15 amino acids. Germline V gene sequence: CDR1 MNHNS, CDR2 SASEGT. V was clipped by 6 bases and J by 1 base; unmatched bases: 5. In nucleotides, the CDR3 is TGTGCCAGCAGCCCAGGACAGGGGGCGTCCTACGAGCAGTACTTC. This gives the protein CASSPGQGASYEQYF.

This chain connects TRBV7-9 to TRBJ1-4; weak D call: TRBD1 (5 bases). Trimming left V 5 bases short and J 4 bases short, with 17 bases between. Per the germline V gene, CDR1 is SEHNR and CDR2 is FQNEAQ (reference sequence). This CDR3 is built from 16 residues. For the CDR3, the DNA is TGTGCCAGCAGCCCTTCGGGAGGGGCACTTAATGAAAAACTGTTTTTT. Its protein is CASSPSGGALNEKLFF.

For the CDR3, the DNA is TGTGCCAGCAGCTTACGCACCCTGAACACTGAAGCTTTCTTT. It codes for CASSLRTLNTEAFF. The V gene is TRBV5-6, the J gene TRBJ1-1, with unresolved D. Trimming removed 2 bases from V and 0 bases from J, with 8 bases in between. Germline lookup yields CDR1 SGHDT and CDR2 YYEEEE. The CDR3 spans 14 residues.

The rearrangement uses TRBV5-1 and TRBJ1-4; TRBD1 agrees at 10 bases. With 3 bases clipped from V and 8 bases from J, the junction kept 4 bases outside the gene matches. Per germline, CDR1 SGHRS and CDR2 YFSETQ. The CDR3 covers 14 residues. This CDR3 reads CASSSGQGKEKLFF. The DNA for the CDR3 is TGCGCCAGCAGCTCGGGACAGGGGAAAGAAAAACTGTTTTTT. The whole variable domain, filled in from reference TRBV5-1 and TRBJ1-4, reads KAGVTQTPRYLIKTRGQQVTLSCSPISGHRSVSWYQQTPGQGLQFLFEYFSETQRNKGNFPGRFSGRQFSNSRSEMNVSTLELGDSALYLCASSSGQGKEKLFFGSGTQLSVL.

This clone has only a few counts. The chain has TRBV27 and TRBJ2-3; 11 bases align to TRBD2. V was pared by 7 bases and J by 0 bases, with 9 bases of the junction left unmatched. The CDR3 sequence is 17 residues long. Germline CDR1 MNHEY, CDR2 SMNVEV (reference sequence). Here the CDR3 DNA reads TGTGCCAGCACCTATAGGGGACTAGCGGTTAGCACAGATACGCAGTATTTT. Its translation is CASTYRGLAVSTDTQYF.

This chain joins TRBV2 and TRBJ2-7, with 8 nucleotides matching TRBD1. Trimming cost V 6 bases and J 4 bases; bases outside gene matches: 5. Germline CDR1 reads SNHLY; CDR2 reads FYNNEI. The CDR3 spans 13 residues. CDR3 nucleotide sequence: TGTGCCAGCAGCAGGGGGCTCAATTACGAGCAGTACTTC. Translating it yields CASSRGLNYEQYF.